The 26 T cell receptor beta chains below come from one sample, sequenced in a study of blood T cells in healthy people across ages (dated by TCRdb to between 2015 and 2017). Library method: 5' RACE. Sequencing instrument: Illumina HiSeq 2500. A second PCR of about 6 to 11 cycles was run with a J-beta primer mix and a sample-barcoded 5' primer. TCRdb itself trimmed the public reads at Q25 with fastp, ran MiXCR and retained productive beta chains. Entries are consolidated by CDR3 protein sequence, retaining the most common genes and DNA. The sample table holds fewer than 1,000,000 distinct CDR3 sequences, of which under 45% were seen once. Of the sample, 15% to 25% falls within the top ten clones. Material: blood. These TCRs come from a man aged 60-69 years in good health.

V gene TRBV20-1 combines with J gene TRBJ2-5; 13 nucleotides line up with TRBD2. The CDR3 spans 15 residues. In germline, CDR1 is DFQATT, CDR2 SNEGSKA (reference sequence). Germline trimming cut 6 bases from V and 2 bases from J; bases unmatched to any gene: 6. The CDR3 nucleotides read TGCAGTGCCATGACTAGCGGGGGGTTACAAGAGACCCAGTACTTC. Amino acids: CSAMTSGGLQETQYF.

The genes are TRBV5-1 and TRBJ2-4, with 7 bases fitting TRBD1. Germline V gives CDR1 SGHRS, CDR2 YFSETQ. V gave up 3 bases and J gave up 13 bases; unmatched junction bases: 19. CDR3 length: 16 amino acids. The DNA for the CDR3 is TGCGCCAGCAGCTCCGGACAGGCCAGCTCCTACAATGAGCAGTACTTC. Its protein is CASSSGQASSYNEQYF.

The chain recombines TRBV29-1 with TRBJ1-1; 8 bases align to TRBD1. After removal of 4 bases from V and 5 bases from J, the junction contained 9 bases not matched to a gene. The CDR3 is made up of 14 amino acids. Germline V CDR1 and CDR2: SQVTM, ANQGSEA. DNA of the CDR3: TGCAGCGTTGGAGACAGGGGCGTGGGGACTGAAGCTTTCTTT. This sequence encodes CSVGDRGVGTEAFF.

This clonotype came up a few times. V usage is TRBV7-2 and J usage is TRBJ2-1; the match to TRBD1 covers 7 bases. Unmatched junction bases numbered 9, after V lost 5 bases and J lost 8 bases. In germline, CDR1 is SGHTA, CDR2 FQGNSA. The CDR3 sequence is 14 residues long. Written as DNA, the CDR3 is TGTGCCAGCAGCCGAACGACAGGGTCGGATGAGCAGTTCTTC. It codes for CASSRTTGSDEQFF.

This chain joins TRBV5-4 and TRBJ2-3; no definite D call. Germline lookup yields CDR1 SGHNT and CDR2 YYREEE (reference sequence). The CDR3 contains 11 residues. V was pared by 0 bases and J by 8 bases, with 4 bases between. The CDR3 DNA reads TGTGCCAGCAGCTTGGATACTACGCAGTATTTT. This codes for CASSLDTTQYF.

This chain uses TRBV30 with TRBJ1-4; D gene unclear. V was pared by 1 base and J by 8 bases, with 11 bases between. This CDR3 has 13 residues. Germline loops: CDR1 GTSNPN, CDR2 SVGIG (reference sequence). The CDR3 DNA sequence: TGTGCCTGGAGTGACCAACTAGACGAAAAACTGTTTTTT. Protein: CAWSDQLDEKLFF.

This chain joins TRBV7-9 and TRBJ1-4, with 9 bases fitting TRBD1. This CDR3 is 15 amino acids long. Unmatched junction bases numbered 7, after V lost 5 bases and J lost 6 bases. Germline assignment: CDR1 SEHNR and CDR2 FQNEAQ (reference sequence). The CDR3: CASSRRDREDEKLFF. DNA for the CDR3: TGTGCCAGCAGCCGCCGGGACAGGGAAGATGAAAAACTGTTTTTT.

This chain links TRBV14 with TRBJ2-1; 9 bases line up with TRBD2. The CDR3 totals 18 residues. The trim removed 0 bases at V and 4 bases at J, leaving 10 bases unmatched. The germline CDR1 and CDR2 sequences are SGHDN and FVKESK. The chain's CDR3 is CASSQEPRLAGSYNEQFF. The DNA for the CDR3 is TGTGCCAGCAGCCAAGAGCCCCGTCTAGCGGGGAGTTACAATGAGCAGTTCTTC.

Of note for this clonotype: At one boundary the junction diverges from the germline segment, which might be a read error. This rearrangement joins TRBV6-1 to TRBJ2-3, with a possible D match to TRBD2 (6 bases). This CDR3 comprises 15 residues. Germline V gives CDR1 MNHNS, CDR2 SASEGT. CDR3 region: CTSRPSEGRVDTQYF. In DNA form, the CDR3 reads TGTACCAGCAGGCCTTCGGAGGGGCGGGTGGATACGCAGTATTTT.

This clonotype appeared a few times. The V and J genes are TRBV6-2 or TRBV6-3 and TRBJ2-7, with D possibly matching TRBD2 (5 bases). Germline-derived CDR1 and CDR2 are MNHEY and SVGEGT. Trimming removed 8 bases at V and 3 bases at J, with 14 bases between. This CDR3 spans 13 amino acids. In DNA form, the CDR3 reads TGTGCCAGCCTTAAGAACGGGGACTACGAGCAGTACTTC. It translates to CASLKNGDYEQYF.

This clonotype was observed a handful of times. The rearrangement joins TRBV25-1 to TRBJ2-6; 10 positions match TRBD2. Germline assignment: CDR1 MGHDK and CDR2 SYGVNS. This CDR3 contains 14 residues. Trimming at V came to 5 bases and at J to 15 bases, leaving 10 bases not matched to a gene. Here the CDR3 reads CASSWGGTSDPLTF. CDR3 DNA sequence: TGTGCCAGCAGTTGGGGAGGGACTAGCGACCCCCTGACTTTC.

The chain is built from TRBV3-1 and TRBJ2-4; no clear D. CDR3 length: 15 amino acids. V was pared by 0 bases and J by 4 bases, with 10 bases between. The germline gives CDR1 LGHDT, CDR2 YNNKEL (reference sequence). In DNA form, the CDR3 reads TGTGCCAGCAGCCAAGACCCCTACACGAAAAACATTCAGTACTTC. This codes for CASSQDPYTKNIQYF.

CDR3 coding DNA: TGTGCCAGCAGCGTCGACAGGGTGAACACTGAAGCTTTCTTT. This codes for CASSVDRVNTEAFF. The chain recombines TRBV9 with TRBJ1-1, with TRBD1 matching 7 bases. This CDR3 spans 14 amino acids. Looked up from germline, CDR1 is SGDLS and CDR2 is YYNGEE. J lost 0 bases, V lost 2 bases, and 1 base had no gene match.

This clonotype occurred a few times. V is TRBV18 and J is TRBJ2-5, with D unclear. Trimming cost V 5 bases and J 7 bases, with 11 bases left between them. Germline V CDR1 and CDR2: KGHSH, LQKENI. The CDR3 runs 12 residues. CDR3 residues: CASSDEVGTQYF. CDR3 nucleotides: TGTGCCAGCTCAGACGAGGTCGGGACCCAGTACTTC.

The chain is built from TRBV5-6 and TRBJ1-5; no definite D call. The CDR3 is made up of 16 amino acids. Germline V gene data show CDR1 as SGHDT and CDR2 as YYEEEE. V was cut by 0 bases and J by 0 bases, with 10 bases left in between. CDR3 protein: CASSLAGRYSNQPQHF. CDR3 sequence (DNA): TGTGCCAGCAGCTTGGCCGGTCGGTATAGCAATCAGCCCCAGCATTTT.

This clonotype was seen more than once but under ten times. The chain joins TRBV4-3 to TRBJ2-1; D is undetermined. CDR3 length equals 13 residues. Germline CDR1 LGHNA, CDR2 YSLEER. V lost 5 bases to trimming and J lost 5 bases, with 10 bases between them. The CDR3 nucleotides are TGCGCCAGCAGCTCCGGGCTCAACAATGAGCAGTTCTTC. Protein product: CASSSGLNNEQFF.

V is TRBV20-1 and J is TRBJ1-1; no firm D call. CDR3 length: 12 residues. V was trimmed by 3 bases and J by 2 bases, leaving 7 bases between them. CDR1 is DFQATT, CDR2 SNEGSKA, per germline (reference sequence). Here the CDR3 reads CSARPGNTEAFF. CDR3 in DNA: TGCAGTGCTAGGCCGGGAAACACTGAAGCTTTCTTT.

This clonotype was detected only a few times. J is TRBJ1-2 and V is TRBV27; 10 positions agree with TRBD1. Germline V gene data show CDR1 as MNHEY and CDR2 as SMNVEV (reference sequence). V lost 5 bases, J lost 2 bases, and 14 bases stayed unmatched. The CDR3 consists of 18 residues. The CDR3 spells CASSPRGAPGQGNYGYTF. The CDR3 DNA follows: TGTGCCAGCAGTCCCAGGGGGGCACCGGGACAGGGGAACTATGGCTACACCTTC.

This chain uses TRBV10-3 with TRBJ2-7; 8 bases are shared with TRBD2. V gave up 0 bases and J gave up 2 bases; unmatched junction bases: 6. This CDR3 is built from 16 residues. CDR1 ENHRY and CDR2 SYGVKD come from the germline V gene. CDR3 region: CAISESAGDLAYEQYF. The CDR3, as DNA: TGTGCCATCAGTGAGTCAGCGGGGGATTTGGCCTACGAGCAGTACTTC.

This chain uses TRBV27 with TRBJ1-5, with D possibly matching TRBD1 (5 bases). Germline lookup yields CDR1 MNHEY and CDR2 SMNVEV (reference sequence). This CDR3 spans 13 amino acids. With 10 bases removed from V and 9 bases from J, the gap between germline ends came to 19 bases. This CDR3 is CATRGRPSGPQHF. CDR3 sequence (DNA): TGTGCCACACGGGGACGGCCCTCGGGGCCCCAGCATTTT.

This clonotype was counted ten times or more. The rearrangement links TRBV12-3 or TRBV12-4 to TRBJ1-4, with a tentative D call TRBD1 (6 bases). V lost 5 bases to trimming and J lost 8 bases, with 9 bases between them. The CDR3 runs 12 residues. CDR3 amino acids: CASSPGTEKLFF. The CDR3 nucleotides read TGTGCCAGCAGTCCCGGGACAGAAAAACTGTTTTTT.

The V call is TRBV9, the J call TRBJ2-2; no clear D gene. This CDR3 spans 13 amino acids. Trimming shortened V by 0 bases and J by 6 bases, and 6 bases separated the two germline ends. Germline values: CDR1 SGDLS, CDR2 YYNGEE. Here the CDR3 reads CASSVGPAGELFF. The CDR3 region has the DNA TGTGCCAGCAGCGTAGGACCGGCCGGGGAGCTGTTTTTT.

The J gene is TRBJ1-1, the V gene TRBV7-2, with no clear D. V was cut by 5 bases and J by 0 bases, with 16 bases left in between. CDR1 is SGHTA, CDR2 FQGNSA, per germline. The CDR3 extends over 16 amino acids. CDR3 sequence reads: CASSNGRIAMNTEAFF. The CDR3 DNA is TGTGCCAGCAGCAATGGACGGATAGCCATGAACACTGAAGCTTTCTTT.

V is TRBV30 and J is TRBJ2-5, with 9 positions matching TRBD1. The last part of the DNA fits TRBJ2-7 better; the J call may be wrong. Germline V gene data show CDR1 as GTSNPN and CDR2 as SVGIG (reference sequence). The CDR3 length is 14 residues. The CDR3 DNA is TGTGCCTGGAGTTCAGGACAGGGGTGGAACGAGCAGTACTTC. This codes for CAWSSGQGWNEQYF.

This clonotype was counted a few times. The chain uses TRBV7-2 and TRBJ2-3; D unclear. Germline V lookup: CDR1 SGHTA, CDR2 FQGNSA. The CDR3 totals 14 residues. Trimming cost V 2 bases and J 2 bases, with 8 bases left between them. CDR3 bases: TGTGCCAGCAGCTTAAGCACGAACACAGATACGCAGTATTTT. Translating it yields CASSLSTNTDTQYF.

The rearrangement links TRBV7-2 to TRBJ1-6; D not certain. The germline V gene encodes CDR1 SGHTA and CDR2 FQGNSA. The CDR3 extends over 14 amino acids. Trimming took off 2 bases at V and 10 bases at J, with 12 bases between the two ends. This CDR3 is CASSLHGIGSPLHF. As DNA, the CDR3 is TGTGCCAGCAGCTTACACGGGATTGGCTCACCCCTCCACTTT.